Listed here is a single T cell receptor beta chain. Participant age was about 18 to 100 years, and participants resided in about two dozen US areas. Two negative PCRs, clearance, or symptom resolution characterized the recovered Cohort 3 donors. The data stem from a study of blood T cell repertoires in COVID-19. The CDR3 extends over 13 amino acids. Germline V CDR1 and CDR2: SGHRS, YFSETQ. V was pared by 0 bases and J by 8 bases, with 11 bases between. Sequencing was performed with immunoSEQ multiplex PCR; in TCRdb, only in-frame clones are kept and a portion is missing. The sample has roughly 400,000 clones, 80% to 90% seen once; the top ten hold more than 0.95%.

The sequenced material came from PBMCs or T cells enriched from blood (not recorded which). The sequence came from a young man who had recovered from COVID-19. The gene calls are TRBV5-1 and TRBJ1-2; D is perhaps TRBD1 (5 bases). The CDR3 DNA sequence: TGCGCCAGCAGCTTGGACAGGTTCGAGGGCTACACCTTC. It translates to CASSLDRFEGYTF.